Listed here is a single TCR beta chain. Its antigen is unknown. The CDR3 has 14 residues. With 4 bases removed from V and 3 bases from J, the gap between germline ends came to 9 bases. The V gene's germline CDR1 is PRHDT and CDR2 FYEKMQ (reference sequence). This entry comes from a study of cytomegalovirus exposure and HLA in healthy donors. PCR primers comprised 60 Vbeta and 13 Jbeta primers. Sequencing was performed with immunoSEQ multiplex PCR; in TCRdb, only in-frame clones are kept and a portion is missing. The repertoire has 75,000 to 80,000 clones, under 80% of them found once; the top ten carry roughly an eighth. Study results and limitations: TCR beta V- and J-gene trimming was later associated with a missense DCLRE1C variant.

Material for sequencing was PBMCs. The V and J genes are TRBV13 and TRBJ2-2, with D possibly TRBD1 on 5 matching bases. The receptor's source is a male donor in good health and CMV-seropositive. The CDR3 DNA reads as TGTGCCAGCAGCTCCAACAGGTACACCGGGGAGCTGTTTTTT. Protein product: CASSSNRYTGELFF.